This record looks at one T cell receptor beta chain sequence and its context. This clone showed up just a few times. Its antigen is still unknown. Base quality data are lacking; no much larger clone is found one base away. In the same sample, other DNA sequences code for this CDR3. The sample belongs to a study of blood T cell repertoires in COVID-19 (dated by TCRdb to 2018 to 2020). A note on the overall study: Collaborator samples came from the United States, Italy and Spain and covered acute and convalescent phases of COVID-19. The material from the prospective study consisted of cDNA or gDNA derived from T cells, B-cell-depleted T cells, or PBMCs. The dataset comprised deeply sampled blood TCRbeta repertoires from subjects exposed to, actively infected with, or recovered from COVID-19. The repertoires were released in a freely available public database meant as a resource for research on the immune response to SARS-CoV-2. Samples came from the ongoing ImmuneRACE study (first 160 participants) plus 1,254 subjects from 6 global collaborators. Nearly every sample came with metadata listing a de-identified subject ID, COVID-19 status, age in years and sex. HLA class I and class II types, where available, came from metadata supplied by the sample provider rather than from assay-based typing. Overall study outcomes, separate from this receptor: The quantity of clinical and demographic metadata differed by source and by participant and was supplied without curation.

TCRbeta CDR3 regions were amplified from genomic DNA using the immunoSEQ Assay, a bias-controlled multiplex PCR. In the authors' own workflow: The number of nucleated cells in each sample was estimated by amplification of reference gene primers within the assay. To quantify the absolute abundance of each unique TCRbeta CDR3 rearrangement, sequence reads were collapsed and filtered. For each sample, productive Simpson clonality was calculated by taking the square root of Simpson's diversity index across productive rearrangements. As stored in TCRdb, this immuneACCESS dataset retains in-frame rearrangements with V and J assigned. A fraction of the clones does not appear; measured against another copy, unresolved V genes explain less than half of the discrepancy, and the remainder lacks a known reason. For V, J and clone size, that table is used; D and trimming come from the DNA. Present in this sample are around 270,000 clones, roughly 89% of which were seen just once. The top ten clonotypes cover about 1.5% of the sample.

The CDR3 measures 13 amino acids from cysteine to phenylalanine. The DNA shown is the 39-base CDR3, in frame from base 1. V and J lose 6 bases and 1 base, and a span of 9 bases separates them. CDR1 and CDR2 (WNHNN, SYGVQD) derive from the germline V gene (reference sequence). Another Seattle source contributed samples from volunteer blood donors who had recovered from COVID-19. The collaborating institutions used their own protocols to collect whole blood in K2EDTA tubes. For TCRbeta analysis, collaborators shipped samples as frozen whole blood, isolated PBMCs, or DNA extracted from either of those sample types.

Sequencing used peripheral blood. The V and J genes are TRBV10-1 and TRBJ1-1; the D gene is possibly TRBD1, with 6 bases matching. The source of this sequence is a middle-aged woman who had recovered from COVID-19. The bases read TGCGCCAGCAGCGAACAGGGGAACACTGAAGCTTTCTTT. Translated, it reads CASSEQGNTEAFF.